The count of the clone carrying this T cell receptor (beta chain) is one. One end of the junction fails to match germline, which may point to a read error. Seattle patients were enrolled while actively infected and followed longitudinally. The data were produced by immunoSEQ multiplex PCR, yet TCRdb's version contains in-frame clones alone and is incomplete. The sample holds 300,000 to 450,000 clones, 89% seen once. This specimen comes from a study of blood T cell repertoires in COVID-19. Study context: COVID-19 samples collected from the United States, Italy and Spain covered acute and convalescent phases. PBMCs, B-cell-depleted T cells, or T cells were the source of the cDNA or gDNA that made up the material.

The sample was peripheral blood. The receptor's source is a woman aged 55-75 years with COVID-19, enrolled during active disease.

In nucleotides, the CDR3 is TGTGCCAGCAAGGAGGGGAACACCGAAGCTTTCTTT. This encodes CASKEGNTEAFF. V is TRBV6-5 and J is TRBJ1-1; tentatively, D is TRBD1 (5 bases). The CDR3 spans 12 residues. Germline V gene data show CDR1 as MNHEY and CDR2 as SVGAGI.